This TCR beta chain was sequenced in a study of blood T cell repertoires in COVID-19 (dated by TCRdb to the early 2020s). In the study overall: Samples from collaborators originated in the United States, Italy and Spain and spanned both the acute and convalescent phases of COVID-19. The prospective study material was composed of cDNA or gDNA derived from T cells, B-cell-depleted T cells, or PBMCs. Deeply sampled blood TCRbeta repertoires from subjects exposed to, actively infected with, or recovered from COVID-19 were included in the dataset. The repertoires were made available in a free public database intended to serve as a resource for research on the immune response to SARS-CoV-2. The samples were drawn from two sources: the first 160 participants of the ongoing ImmuneRACE study, and fewer than 1,500 subjects contributed by 6 global collaborators. Nearly every sample came with metadata listing a de-identified subject ID, COVID-19 status, age in years and sex. HLA class I and class II types, where available, came from metadata supplied by the sample provider rather than from assay-based typing. What the authors observed across the whole study: The amount of clinical and demographic metadata varied by source and participant and was provided uncurated.

Samples from volunteer blood donors who had recovered from COVID-19 were contributed by a second Seattle source. Collaborating institutions collected whole blood in K2EDTA tubes following their own protocols. For TCRbeta analysis, collaborators shipped samples in one of three forms: frozen whole blood, isolated PBMCs, or DNA extracted from either of those sample types. As for this clone: The antigen this receptor binds is unknown. No per-base quality is available; no much larger clone lies one base away.

TCRbeta CDR3 regions were amplified from genomic DNA using the immunoSEQ Assay, a bias-controlled multiplex PCR. The paper's processing steps were these. Nucleated cell counts per sample were estimated from amplification of reference gene primers within the assay. Sequence reads were collapsed and filtered to measure the absolute abundance of every unique TCRbeta CDR3 rearrangement. For each sample, productive Simpson clonality was calculated by taking the square root of Simpson's diversity index across productive rearrangements. TCRdb obtained this table from immuneACCESS and retained in-frame rearrangements with V and J assigned. These tables miss some clones; where compared with another copy, unresolved V genes account for less than half of the shortfall, and the remainder is unexplained. The V and J calls and the clone size are those of that table, but D and trimming were determined from the DNA. This sample holds 250,000 to 350,000 clones; about 90% were observed only once. 2% to 2.5% of the sample rests with the top ten.

The source of this sequence is a woman in her 50s who had recovered from COVID-19. The sequenced sample consisted of peripheral blood.

The CDR3 is CASSLGSGGTDTQYF. The DNA is as follows: TGCGCCAGCAGCTTGGGGTCCGGGGGCACAGATACGCAGTATTTT. The sequence joins TRBV5-1 to TRBJ2-3, with a tentative D gene TRBD2 over 5 matching bases. The germline V gene provides CDR1 SGHRS and CDR2 YFSETQ. Taken from cysteine to phenylalanine, the CDR3 has 15 residues. This entry keeps only the CDR3 DNA: 45 bases, framed from base 1. A distance of 9 bases separates the germline ends of V and J, which lose 0 bases and 1 base respectively.